The source of this TCR beta chain is a study of T cell changes during pregnancy in multiple sclerosis. This CDR3 is built from 17 residues. CDR1 is SGHRS and CDR2 is YFSETQ in the germline V gene. Trimming removed 0 bases from V and 5 bases from J; junction bases left unmatched: 6. Assay used: immunoSEQ multiplex PCR; TCRdb lists only in-frame clones, some missing. The table lists about 110,000 clones, roughly nine tenths of them singletons. The clonotype originates from a female donor with multiple sclerosis, enrolled in a pregnancy study. The sample consisted of peripheral blood, taken before pregnancy. The chain couples TRBV5-1 to TRBJ2-1, with 12 bases fitting TRBD2. DNA for the CDR3: TGCGCCAGCAGCTTGGGGCTAGCGGGAGGGCCGAACAATGAGCAGTTCTTC. Translation: CASSLGLAGGPNNEQFF. The whole variable domain, filled in from reference TRBV5-1 and TRBJ2-1, reads KAGVTQTPRYLIKTRGQQVTLSCSPISGHRSVSWYQQTPGQGLQFLFEYFSETQRNKGNFPGRFSGRQFSNSRSEMNVSTLELGDSALYLCASSLGLAGGPNNEQFFGPGTRLTVL.